The 21 T cell receptor beta chains below were found in one sample sequenced in a study of OX40 agonist ivuxolimab in advanced cancers. Sequencing used immunoSEQ multiplex PCR; TCRdb keeps in-frame clones, though not all of them. Of more than 90,000 clones listed, around 83% are singletons. The sample consisted of CD4+ or CD8+ T cells sorted from blood, taken in a trial of the OX40 agonist ivuxolimab. These receptors originate from an adult with an advanced solid tumor such as melanoma, head and neck, liver or kidney cancer.

The CDR3 DNA follows: TGTGCCTCTCCGGGTCGACTCAACACCGGGGAGCTGTTTTTT. Translated: CASPGRLNTGELFF. The chain combines TRBV30 with TRBJ2-2; D remains unclear. Germline values: CDR1 GTSNPN, CDR2 SVGIG (reference sequence). CDR3 size: 14 residues. The V and J ends lost 7 bases and 2 bases respectively, with 14 bases between them. Full variable domain (missing parts from reference TRBV30 and TRBJ2-2): SQTIHQWPATLVQPVGSPLSLECTVEGTSNPNLYWYRQAAGRGLQLLFYSVGIGQISSEVPQNLSASRPQDRQFILSSKKLLLSDSGFYLCASPGRLNTGELFFGEGSRLTVL.

This rearrangement joins TRBV6-5 to TRBJ1-2, with D possibly matching TRBD1 (6 bases). The germline V and J ends were trimmed by 5 bases and 6 bases, with 13 bases remaining between them. The CDR3 has 13 residues. Per germline, CDR1 MNHEY and CDR2 SVGAGI. CDR3 DNA: TGTGCCAGCAGTCGATTACAGGGCGATGGCTACACCTTC. This gives the protein CASSRLQGDGYTF.

This clone has only a few counts. CDR3 region: CASSSRGVTEAFF. CDR3 coding DNA: TGTGCCAGCAGCTCGAGAGGGGTCACTGAAGCTTTCTTT. The J gene is TRBJ1-1, the V gene TRBV7-3; maybe TRBD1 (5 bases). The CDR3 length is 13 residues. Trimming left V 4 bases short and J 4 bases short, with 10 bases between. Germline values: CDR1 SGHTA, CDR2 FQGTGA.

J is TRBJ1-1 and V is TRBV14, with D unclear. Trimming removed 0 bases from V and 11 bases from J, with 13 bases in between. The CDR3 sequence is 13 residues long. Per the germline V gene, CDR1 is SGHDN and CDR2 is FVKESK. CDR3 residues: CASSQDLRTRAFF. The DNA for the CDR3 is TGTGCCAGCAGCCAAGATCTGCGGACCCGGGCTTTCTTT.

The V call is TRBV19, the J call TRBJ1-5; D is perhaps TRBD1 (5 bases). Germline V CDR1 and CDR2: LNHDA, SQIVND (reference sequence). The germline V and J ends were trimmed by 10 bases and 2 bases, with 21 bases remaining between them. The CDR3 consists of 16 residues. The CDR3 region is CATLRGGDLGNQPQHF. CDR3 in DNA: TGTGCCACCCTCCGTGGGGGGGATTTAGGCAATCAGCCCCAGCATTTT.

The chain joins TRBV15 to TRBJ1-1; D perhaps matches TRBD1 (6 bases). CDR3 length equals 13 residues. Trimming removed 6 bases from V and 11 bases from J, with 19 bases in between. CDR1 and CDR2 from the germline V gene are LNHNV and YYDKDF (reference sequence). As DNA, the CDR3 is TGTGCCACCAGTCTACGGGACAACGTGCTCGCTTTCTTT. Translation gives CATSLRDNVLAFF. Filled out from reference TRBV15 and TRBJ1-1, the complete variable domain reads DAMVIQNPRYQVTQFGKPVTLSCSQTLNHNVMYWYQQKSSQAPKLLFHYYDKDFNNEADTPDNFQSRRPNTSFCFLDIRSPGLGDTAMYLCATSLRDNVLAFFGQGTRLTVV.

V gene TRBV6-1 combines with J gene TRBJ2-5, with D unclear. This CDR3 spans 13 amino acids. Trimming stripped 3 bases from V and 4 bases from J, with 9 bases between. Germline values: CDR1 MNHNS, CDR2 SASEGT. The CDR3 protein is CASSDGMGETQYF. CDR3 DNA sequence: TGTGCCAGCAGTGATGGGATGGGAGAGACCCAGTACTTC.

This chain uses TRBV10-2 with TRBJ1-2; a possible D gene is TRBD1 (5 bases). The CDR3 is made up of 13 amino acids. The germline V and J ends were trimmed by 2 bases and 8 bases, with 12 bases remaining between them. In germline, CDR1 is WSHSY, CDR2 SAAADI. CDR3 residues: CASSETARGGYTF. Here the CDR3 DNA reads TGCGCCAGCAGTGAGACAGCCCGGGGCGGCTACACCTTC.

The CDR3 here is CASSPDSRHGYTF. CDR3 DNA: TGTGCCAGCAGTCCAGACTCCCGGCACGGCTACACCTTC. V and J are TRBV27 and TRBJ1-2; D is unclear. The V gene's germline CDR1 is MNHEY and CDR2 SMNVEV (reference sequence). The CDR3 extends over 13 amino acids. V gave up 5 bases and J gave up 8 bases, with 15 bases separating them.

This CDR3 is CSCWRGSGELFF. CDR3 nucleotide sequence: TGCAGCTGCTGGAGGGGGTCCGGGGAGCTGTTTTTT. The rearrangement links TRBV29-1 to TRBJ2-2; D is tentatively TRBD1 or TRBD2 (6 bases each). The CDR3 runs 12 residues. Germline lookup yields CDR1 SQVTM and CDR2 ANQGSEA. V was clipped by 8 bases and J by 6 bases, with 13 bases between them.

The chain combines TRBV5-1 with TRBJ2-7, with D maybe TRBD2 (7 bases). Germline V lookup: CDR1 SGHRS, CDR2 YFSETQ. This CDR3 is 16 amino acids long. Trimming left V 0 bases short and J 6 bases short, with 19 bases between. The chain's CDR3 is CASSLGGAGAPLEQYF. In nucleotides, the CDR3 is TGCGCCAGCAGCTTGGGGGGCGCGGGGGCTCCGCTCGAGCAGTACTTC.

This chain's CDR3 is CASSFDPGQGSTDTQYF. In DNA form, the CDR3 reads TGTGCCAGCAGCTTCGACCCGGGACAGGGGAGCACAGATACGCAGTATTTT. V and J are TRBV5-4 and TRBJ2-3, with 10 bases matching TRBD1. J gave up 0 bases and V 2 bases, and 6 bases lay outside the gene matches. The V gene's germline CDR1 is SGHNT and CDR2 YYREEE (reference sequence). The CDR3 totals 17 residues.

This sequence joins TRBV19 and TRBJ2-5, with D possibly called TRBD1 or TRBD2 (5 bases each). The CDR3 is 15 residues long. V lost 5 bases and J 5 bases, leaving 18 bases between the germline ends. From germline, CDR1 is LNHDA and CDR2 SQIVND (reference sequence). CDR3 sequence reads: CASSPGIGGWETQYF. The CDR3 nucleotides read TGTGCCAGTAGTCCAGGGATTGGGGGTTGGGAGACCCAGTACTTC.

The rearrangement joins TRBV21-1 to TRBJ2-7; the D call TRBD2 from the table was never checked on the DNA. TRBV21-1 is given as a pseudogene. CDR3 length equals 14 residues. The DNA of the CDR3 is TGTGCCAGCAGAACTAGCGGGTGCCCCGGAGAGCAGTACTTC. This encodes CASRTSGCPGEQYF.

The chain employs TRBV27 and TRBJ2-2; D could derive from TRBD1 or TRBD2 (5 bases each). The CDR3 length is 16 residues. Trimming cost V 5 bases and J 0 bases, with 13 bases left between them. Germline loops: CDR1 MNHEY, CDR2 SMNVEV (reference sequence). The CDR3 bases are TGTGCCAGCAGTATCGCCGGGACCACGAACACCGGGGAGCTGTTTTTT. Protein sequence: CASSIAGTTNTGELFF.

This rearrangement joins TRBV6-5 to TRBJ2-5; the D is unclear. The J call may be mistaken, given a closer DNA end match to TRBJ2-7. The CDR3 totals 14 residues. Germline V lookup: CDR1 MNHEY, CDR2 SVGAGI. The CDR3 nucleotides are TGTGCCAGCAGTTACTCGCCAGGTACCTACGAGCAGTACTTC. Translation gives CASSYSPGTYEQYF.

This clone is a singleton in its sample. The rearrangement links TRBV7-3 to TRBJ2-5; either TRBD1 or TRBD2 may fit D (5 bases each). The CDR3 length is 15 residues. CDR1 is SGHTA and CDR2 is FQGTGA in the germline V gene. V was cut by 1 base and J by 5 bases, with 14 bases left in between. DNA of the CDR3: TGTGCCAGCAGCTTAATTAAGGGGAGCGCGGAGACCCAGTACTTC. It translates to CASSLIKGSAETQYF.

The rearrangement joins TRBV5-1 to TRBJ1-6; TRBD1 aligns across 11 bases. V shed 1 base, J shed 9 bases, and the junction held 6 bases outside the gene matches. The CDR3 runs 16 residues. Germline V gene lookup returns CDR1 SGHRS and CDR2 YFSETQ. The CDR3 DNA sequence: TGCGCCAGCAGCTTGTATTTGGGGACAGGGGGTTCACCCCTCCACTTT. Its translation is CASSLYLGTGGSPLHF.

The chain recombines TRBV28 with TRBJ2-5, with a possible D match to TRBD2 (6 bases). This CDR3 has 14 residues. The V gene lost 4 bases and the J gene lost 1 base, with 10 bases spanning the gap. The germline gives CDR1 MDHEN, CDR2 SYDVKM. DNA of the CDR3: TGTGCCAGCAGTTCCGGGGGTTTCCAAGAGACCCAGTACTTC. Protein: CASSSGGFQETQYF.

As to this clone: At one boundary the junction diverges from the germline segment, which might be a read error. V is TRBV6-1 and J is TRBJ2-2; TRBD2 is a possible D gene (6 bases). CDR1 is MNHNS, CDR2 SASEGT, per germline. CDR3 length: 14 residues. The CDR3 here is CASSESLLVGGLFF. For the CDR3, the DNA is TGTGCCAGCAGTGAATCCCTCTTAGTGGGGGGGCTGTTTTTT.

This clone was observed a few times. The rearrangement links TRBV10-3 to TRBJ2-2; D remains unclear. Trimming took off 3 bases at V and 3 bases at J, with 5 bases between the two ends. Germline CDR1 ENHRY, CDR2 SYGVKD. This CDR3 spans 13 amino acids. The CDR3 is CAISDLDTGELFF. The CDR3 region has the DNA TGTGCCATCAGTGATCTCGACACCGGGGAGCTGTTTTTT.